This passage covers 23 T cell receptor beta chains from one sample sequenced in a study of OX40 agonist ivuxolimab in advanced cancers. TCRdb's copy holds only in-frame clones and misses some; the assay was immunoSEQ multiplex PCR. This table has tens of thousands of clones, roughly nine tenths appearing once. The sequencing used CD4+ or CD8+ T cells sorted from blood, collected in a trial of the OX40 agonist ivuxolimab. These receptor sequences come from an adult with an advanced solid tumor such as melanoma, head and neck, liver or kidney cancer.

The chain has TRBV27 and TRBJ2-7; D not resolved. The CDR3 contains 14 residues. V lost 8 bases and J 1 base, leaving 15 bases between the germline ends. Germline CDR1 reads MNHEY; CDR2 reads SMNVEV (reference sequence). The CDR3, as DNA: TGTGCCAGCCGTGTCTGGACGGAGTCCTACGAGCAGTACTTC. Translation: CASRVWTESYEQYF.

The CDR3 loop reads CASEGGRWTYNEQFF. CDR3 coding DNA: TGTGCCAGCGAGGGGGGTAGGTGGACCTACAATGAGCAGTTCTTC. The gene calls are TRBV25-1 and TRBJ2-1; D is possibly TRBD1 or TRBD2 (6 bases each). The CDR3 runs 15 residues. V was pared by 8 bases and J by 2 bases, with 16 bases between. Germline V gene sequence: CDR1 MGHDK, CDR2 SYGVNS.

This clone appeared once. J is TRBJ2-7 and V is TRBV4-1; 7 bases fit TRBD2. The CDR3 covers 14 residues. From germline, CDR1 is MGHRA and CDR2 YSYEKL. Losses at the gene ends were 4 bases for V and 2 bases for J; bases not matched to a gene: 5. DNA of the CDR3: TGCGCCAGCAGCCTCAAAACTAGCGCCTACGAGCAGTACTTC. It specifies CASSLKTSAYEQYF.

This sequence joins TRBV7-8 and TRBJ2-5; TRBD1 matches 10 bases. The DNA matches TRBJ2-7 better at its end, which makes the J call doubtful. Germline CDR1 SGHVS, CDR2 FQNEAQ. CDR3 size: 15 residues. The CDR3 DNA reads TGTGCCAGCAGCTTACCGGGACAGGGGTTCTACGAGCAGTACTTC. Protein: CASSLPGQGFYEQYF.

This clone was recorded once. The gene calls are TRBV6-5 and TRBJ2-1, with D tentatively TRBD2 (5 bases). This CDR3 contains 14 residues. With 2 bases removed from V and 1 base from J, the gap between germline ends came to 6 bases. Germline CDR1 reads MNHEY; CDR2 reads SVGAGI. CDR3 sequence reads: CASSYPGSYNEQFF. The CDR3 DNA reads TGTGCCAGCAGTTACCCGGGGTCCTACAATGAGCAGTTCTTC.

Points on this clone: The same CDR3 can be traced to other DNA sequences in this sample. V and J are TRBV7-9 and TRBJ2-7; D unclear. CDR1 is SEHNR, CDR2 FQNEAQ, per germline (reference sequence). There are 12 residues in the CDR3. Trimming cost V 1 base and J 4 bases, with 5 bases left between them. CDR3: CASSLGAYEQYF. CDR3 DNA sequence: TGTGCCAGCAGCTTAGGGGCTTACGAGCAGTACTTC.

The rearrangement uses TRBV27 and TRBJ1-2; possibly TRBD1 for D (5 bases). V gave up 2 bases and J gave up 3 bases, with 13 bases separating them. The CDR3 contains 15 residues. Germline CDR1 is MNHEY and CDR2 is SMNVEV (reference sequence). The CDR3 region is CASSLRYPRDYGYTF. The CDR3 nucleotides read TGTGCCAGCAGTTTAAGATACCCCAGGGACTATGGCTACACCTTC.

The chain couples TRBV7-2 to TRBJ2-1; possibly TRBD1 for D (6 bases). The CDR3 has 15 amino acids. The germline gives CDR1 SGHTA, CDR2 FQGNSA. Deletions cut 6 bases from V and 3 bases from J, with 15 bases between. CDR3 in amino acids: CASRFQDRFYNEQFF. The CDR3, as DNA: TGTGCCAGCAGATTTCAAGACAGGTTCTACAATGAGCAGTTCTTC.

This chain links TRBV2 with TRBJ1-2; D not certain. The ends were cut back, 8 bases at V and 7 bases at J, with 17 bases in the middle. The CDR3 contains 13 residues. Per the germline V gene, CDR1 is SNHLY and CDR2 is FYNNEI. CDR3 bases: TGTGCCAGCGGTCGAGATGGTGGAGTTGGCTACACCTTC. Amino acids: CASGRDGGVGYTF. The full variable domain, with the rest looked up from reference TRBV2 and TRBJ1-2, is EPEVTQTPSHQVTQMGQEVILRCVPISNHLYFYWYRQILGQKVEFLVSFYNNEISEKSEIFDDQFSVERPDGSNFTLKIRSTKLEDSAMYFCASGRDGGVGYTFGSGTRLTVV.

V is TRBV7-9 and J is TRBJ2-2; D possibly corresponds to TRBD1 (6 bases). This CDR3 is 14 amino acids long. With 8 bases removed from V and 2 bases from J, the gap between germline ends came to 12 bases. Germline CDR1 is SEHNR and CDR2 is FQNEAQ (reference sequence). The CDR3 reads CASSGQTNTGELFF. In nucleotides, the CDR3 is TGTGCCAGCTCCGGACAGACAAACACCGGGGAGCTGTTTTTT.

The genes are TRBV9 and TRBJ2-3; no firm D call. Per germline, CDR1 SGDLS and CDR2 YYNGEE. The CDR3 has 15 residues. V lost 0 bases to trimming and J lost 4 bases, with 12 bases between them. The CDR3 sequence: CASSVDGHFADTQYF. CDR3 bases: TGTGCCAGCAGCGTAGATGGGCATTTCGCAGATACGCAGTATTTT.

This clone was detected only a few times. CDR3 sequence reads: CASGTDTGELFF. CDR3 nucleotides: TGTGCCAGCGGGACGGACACCGGGGAGCTGTTTTTT. The chain carries TRBV9 and TRBJ2-2; D may match TRBD1 or TRBD2 (5 bases each). Trimming left V 7 bases short and J 3 bases short, with 7 bases between. Germline V gene data show CDR1 as SGDLS and CDR2 as YYNGEE. This CDR3 is built from 12 residues.

The chain joins TRBV19 to TRBJ2-1; D possibly uses TRBD1 or TRBD2 (6 bases each). CDR1 is LNHDA, CDR2 SQIVND, per germline (reference sequence). This CDR3 contains 15 residues. The ends were cut back, 3 bases at V and 0 bases at J, with 9 bases in the middle. The CDR3 DNA sequence: TGTGCCAGTAGTATTTGGGGGGCCTCCTACAATGAGCAGTTCTTC. Translating it yields CASSIWGASYNEQFF.

The V call is TRBV4-3, the J call TRBJ2-6, with 7 bases aligning to TRBD1. V trimming: 1 base; J trimming: 3 bases; junction bases outside the gene matches: 12. This CDR3 is built from 19 residues. Germline CDR1 LGHNA, CDR2 YSLEER. Written as DNA, the CDR3 is TGCGCCAGCAGCCAAGTCCATCCTACAGGGGCGCTTGGGGCCAACGTCCTGACTTTC. Residues: CASSQVHPTGALGANVLTF.

The rearrangement uses TRBV6-1 and TRBJ2-3; D is possibly TRBD2 (5 bases). V was cut by 0 bases and J by 2 bases, with 18 bases left in between. The CDR3 runs to 18 residues. Germline CDR1 MNHNS, CDR2 SASEGT. The CDR3 region is CASSEARFWAGATDTQYF. The CDR3 nucleotides are TGTGCCAGCAGTGAAGCGCGGTTTTGGGCGGGTGCCACAGATACGCAGTATTTT.

The V and J genes are TRBV27 and TRBJ2-7; perhaps TRBD1 as D (5 bases). The CDR3 consists of 13 residues. The V gene lost 4 bases and the J gene lost 0 bases, with 7 bases spanning the gap. CDR1 and CDR2 from the germline V gene are MNHEY and SMNVEV (reference sequence). Here the CDR3 DNA reads TGTGCCAGCAGTTACAGGAGCTCCTACGAGCAGTACTTC. Amino acids: CASSYRSSYEQYF.

This chain joins TRBV6-5 and TRBJ1-5; D is uncertain. The CDR3 extends over 13 amino acids. Germline V gene sequence: CDR1 MNHEY, CDR2 SVGAGI. The V gene lost 6 bases and the J gene lost 1 base, with 7 bases spanning the gap. CDR3 sequence: CASRQLSNQPQHF. As DNA, the CDR3 is TGTGCCAGCAGACAGCTAAGCAATCAGCCCCAGCATTTT.

This clone appeared once. The chain joins TRBV19 to TRBJ1-1; D perhaps matches TRBD1 (5 bases). Germline V CDR1 and CDR2: LNHDA, SQIVND (reference sequence). The CDR3 is made up of 13 amino acids. Trimming took off 7 bases at V and 0 bases at J, with 9 bases between the two ends. CDR3 in amino acids: CASNWGLNTEAFF. CDR3 sequence (DNA): TGTGCCAGTAATTGGGGCCTGAACACTGAAGCTTTCTTT.

In this sample, this clone turned up once. CDR3 nucleotide sequence: TGTGCCAGCCAAGCGGGGTTATCCTACGAGCAGTACTTC. Translated, it gives CASQAGLSYEQYF. The V and J genes are TRBV6-5 and TRBJ2-7; 7 bases match TRBD2. Germline V gene lookup returns CDR1 MNHEY and CDR2 SVGAGI. The length of the CDR3 is 13 residues. The trim removed 8 bases at V and 1 base at J, leaving 5 bases unmatched.

The chain employs TRBV28 and TRBJ2-7, with D unresolved. This CDR3 is built from 11 residues. Looked up from germline, CDR1 is MDHEN and CDR2 is SYDVKM. Deletions cut 3 bases from V and 3 bases from J, with 3 bases between. This chain's CDR3 is CASSFFYEQYF. CDR3 nucleotides: TGTGCCAGCAGTTTTTTCTACGAGCAGTACTTC.

The genes are TRBV28 and TRBJ1-1; 7 nucleotides match TRBD1. The V segment lost 6 bases and the J segment 1 base; nucleotides outside the gene matches: 5. CDR1 and CDR2 from the germline V gene are MDHEN and SYDVKM. The CDR3 sequence is 14 residues long. DNA of the CDR3: TGTGCCAGCAGGAAGGACAGGTGGAACACTGAAGCTTTCTTT. Translated, it gives CASRKDRWNTEAFF. Using reference TRBV28 and TRBJ1-1 for the parts outside the CDR3, the full variable domain is DVKVTQSSRYLVKRTGEKVFLECVQDMDHENMFWYRQDPGLGLRLIYFSYDVKMKEKGDIPEGYSVSREKKERFSLILESASTNQTSMYLCASRKDRWNTEAFFGQGTRLTVV.

V is TRBV5-1 and J is TRBJ2-1; 11 bases align to TRBD1. Per germline, CDR1 SGHRS and CDR2 YFSETQ. Losses at the gene ends were 4 bases for V and 6 bases for J; bases not matched to a gene: 6. This CDR3 is built from 15 residues. The CDR3 spells CASSRTGGYLNEQFF. DNA of the CDR3: TGCGCCAGCAGCCGGACAGGGGGCTACCTCAATGAGCAGTTCTTC.

This clone was recorded a few times. The gene calls are TRBV13 and TRBJ1-1; weak D call: TRBD1 (5 bases). The CDR3 covers 11 residues. Germline CDR1 is PRHDT and CDR2 is FYEKMQ (reference sequence). With 6 bases removed from V and 8 bases from J, the gap between germline ends came to 10 bases. CDR3 sequence: CASSYSGEAFF. CDR3 coding DNA: TGTGCCAGCAGTTATTCAGGGGAAGCTTTCTTT.